The 28 T cell receptor beta chains below were found in one sample sequenced in a study of blood T cell repertoires in COVID-19. Assay: immunoSEQ multiplex PCR; the TCRdb copy retains only in-frame clones and omits some. This repertoire shows some 73,000 clones, less than 85% found once; its top ten account for around 20%. The source material was peripheral blood. The receptors originated from a man aged 55 to 70 with acute or convalescent COVID-19.

The chain couples TRBV7-6 to TRBJ1-5; TRBD1 agrees at 10 bases. V trimming: 5 bases; J trimming: 6 bases; junction bases outside the gene matches: 7. From germline, CDR1 is SGHVS and CDR2 FNYEAQ. The length of the CDR3 is 15 residues. The CDR3: CASSKGQGGSQPQHF. The CDR3 DNA is TGTGCCAGCAGCAAAGGACAGGGGGGAAGTCAGCCCCAGCATTTT. Full variable domain (outside the CDR3, taken from reference TRBV7-6 and TRBJ1-5): GAGVSQSPRYKVTKRGQDVALRCDPISGHVSLYWYRQALGQGPEFLTYFNYEAQQDKSGLPNDRFSAERPEGSISTLTIQRTEQRDSAMYRCASSKGQGGSQPQHFGDGTRLSIL.

This clone appeared once. The rearrangement uses TRBV6-5 and TRBJ2-3; D perhaps matches TRBD1 (7 bases). The germline CDR1 and CDR2 sequences are MNHEY and SVGAGI. V shed 6 bases and J shed 1 base, with 14 bases lying between them. The CDR3 is 15 amino acids. This CDR3 reads CASRTRGEGTDTQYF. The CDR3 nucleotides read TGTGCCAGCAGGACCAGGGGGGAAGGCACAGATACGCAGTATTTT.

The chain is built from TRBV7-8 and TRBJ2-2; TRBD1 matches 7 bases. The CDR3 is 13 amino acids. J was trimmed by 6 bases and V by 5 bases; bases with no gene match: 3. CDR1 and CDR2 (germline): SGHVS, FQNEAQ. This CDR3 reads CASSHGQAGELFF. DNA of the CDR3: TGTGCCAGCAGCCACGGACAGGCCGGGGAGCTGTTTTTT.

This clone was counted a few times. V and J are TRBV11-2 and TRBJ2-7, with 7 nucleotides matching TRBD1. The ends lost 1 base at V and 6 bases at J; junction bases unmatched: 3. Per the germline V gene, CDR1 is SGHAT and CDR2 is FQNNGV. The CDR3 is made up of 13 amino acids. The CDR3 loop is CASSLASGGEQYF. DNA of the CDR3: TGTGCCAGCAGCTTAGCATCAGGGGGCGAGCAGTACTTC.

The chain is built from TRBV7-9 and TRBJ2-3, with D perhaps matching TRBD2 (5 bases). The CDR3 has 17 residues. Germline V gene data show CDR1 as SEHNR and CDR2 as FQNEAQ (reference sequence). V lost 5 bases and J 0 bases, leaving 18 bases between the germline ends. The CDR3 protein is CASSPPLALPSTDTQYF. The DNA for the CDR3 is TGTGCCAGCAGCCCGCCCCTAGCTCTACCGAGCACAGATACGCAGTATTTT.

The rearrangement joins TRBV5-6 to TRBJ2-7, with 9 positions matching TRBD1. The CDR3 contains 14 residues. Germline CDR1 is SGHDT and CDR2 is YYEEEE. V gave up 2 bases and J gave up 6 bases; unmatched junction bases: 6. The CDR3 region is CASSFGTGNLEQYV. CDR3 nucleotide sequence: TGTGCCAGCAGCTTCGGGACAGGGAATCTCGAGCAGTACGTC.

A single count supports this clone. The CDR3 region is CASSLEPGLGEETQYF. In DNA, the CDR3 is TGTGCCAGCAGCCTTGAACCGGGACTAGGAGAAGAGACCCAGTACTTC. The rearrangement joins TRBV4-2 to TRBJ2-5; 8 bases align to TRBD2. V was pared by 4 bases and J by 3 bases, with 10 bases of the junction left unmatched. This CDR3 region has 16 residues. Germline V gene lookup returns CDR1 LGHNA and CDR2 YNFKEQ.

There are a few counts of this clone. The chain uses TRBV5-6 and TRBJ2-2; D might be TRBD1 (7 bases). CDR1 and CDR2 from the germline V gene are SGHDT and YYEEEE. Deletions cut 4 bases from V and 7 bases from J, with 14 bases between. CDR3 length equals 14 residues. CDR3 sequence (DNA): TGTGCCAGCAGCCCCGACCAGGGGGGCGGGGAGCTGTTTTTT. It codes for CASSPDQGGGELFF.

This clone was seen a single time. The chain employs TRBV25-1 and TRBJ2-6; TRBD2 might be the D (6 bases). The length of the CDR3 is 17 residues. Germline V gives CDR1 MGHDK, CDR2 SYGVNS. V was pared by 2 bases and J by 1 base, with 12 bases between. In nucleotides, the CDR3 is TGTGCCAGCAGTGAACCCCTCGGAGGGTCTGGGGCCAACGTCCTGACTTTC. It codes for CASSEPLGGSGANVLTF.

With regard to this clone: The junction departs from the called germline gene at one end, perhaps through a read error. The chain uses TRBV19 and TRBJ2-7; perhaps TRBD2 as D (6 bases). Germline lookup yields CDR1 LNHDA and CDR2 SQIVND (reference sequence). This CDR3 comprises 16 residues. This CDR3 is CASSVDGTGTAYEQYF. In nucleotides, the CDR3 is TGTGCCAGTAGTGTAGACGGAACCGGGACTGCCTACGAGCAGTACTTC.

The V and J genes are TRBV5-4 and TRBJ2-3; the D is unclear. Germline lookup yields CDR1 SGHNT and CDR2 YYREEE (reference sequence). CDR3 length equals 15 residues. Trimming shortened V by 4 bases and J by 2 bases, and 14 bases separated the two germline ends. The CDR3 is CASSHVRQATDTQYF. For the CDR3, the DNA is TGTGCCAGCAGCCACGTCAGACAAGCCACAGATACGCAGTATTTT.

The chain uses TRBV19 and TRBJ1-1, with D maybe TRBD1 (6 bases). With 6 bases removed from V and 6 bases from J, the gap between germline ends came to 20 bases. The CDR3 totals 15 residues. Per germline, CDR1 LNHDA and CDR2 SQIVND (reference sequence). In DNA, the CDR3 is TGTGCCAGTAGCTGGGGGGGCCCGGGTTCGGCTGAAGCTTTCTTT. Translated, it gives CASSWGGPGSAEAFF.

The chain joins TRBV3-1 (or the pseudogene TRBV3-2) to TRBJ2-3; the match to TRBD2 covers 12 bases. This CDR3 is built from 17 residues. The V segment lost 4 bases and the J segment 6 bases; nucleotides outside the gene matches: 11. Germline CDR1 reads LGHDT; CDR2 reads YNNKEL (reference sequence). In nucleotides, the CDR3 is TGTGCCAGCAGCCCCCCTTCTAGCGGGGGGGCCGGGGATACGCAGTATTTT. Protein product: CASSPPSSGGAGDTQYF.

This sequence joins TRBV5-1 and TRBJ2-1, with 7 nucleotides matching TRBD1. J was trimmed by 7 bases and V by 0 bases; bases with no gene match: 4. Germline V gene sequence: CDR1 SGHRS, CDR2 YFSETQ. This CDR3 has 14 amino acids. CDR3 bases: TGCGCCAGCAGCTTGGATGGGACAGAGAATGAGCAGTTCTTC. Amino acids: CASSLDGTENEQFF. Looking up the rest from reference TRBV5-1 and TRBJ2-1 gives the full variable domain: KAGVTQTPRYLIKTRGQQVTLSCSPISGHRSVSWYQQTPGQGLQFLFEYFSETQRNKGNFPGRFSGRQFSNSRSEMNVSTLELGDSALYLCASSLDGTENEQFFGPGTRLTVL.

The CDR3 loop is CAISDRRDTQYF. CDR3 DNA: TGTGCCATCAGTGATCGGCGGGATACGCAGTATTTT. V is TRBV10-3 and J is TRBJ2-3, with D uncertain. Germline CDR1 and CDR2: ENHRY and SYGVKD. CDR3 size: 12 residues. Trimming cost V 3 bases and J 6 bases, with 7 bases left between them.

In DNA, the CDR3 is TGTGCCAGCAGCCAAGAGATAGGGGCCAGGGGGACGGAAAAACTGTTTTTT. Amino acids: CASSQEIGARGTEKLFF. V is TRBV4-2 and J is TRBJ1-4, with 7 bases lining up with TRBD1. This CDR3 spans 17 amino acids. Germline V gives CDR1 LGHNA, CDR2 YNFKEQ. Trimming at V came to 0 bases and at J to 8 bases, leaving 12 bases not matched to a gene.

This clone has a count of ten or more. J is TRBJ2-7 and V is TRBV2; maybe TRBD1 (6 bases). Germline CDR1 reads SNHLY; CDR2 reads FYNNEI. The CDR3 loop spans 14 amino acids. V lost 8 bases, J lost 0 bases, and 14 bases lay in between. The CDR3 loop is CASSRTVTSYEQYF. The CDR3 DNA follows: TGTGCCAGCTCTAGGACAGTAACCTCCTACGAGCAGTACTTC. Full variable domain (outside the CDR3, taken from reference TRBV2 and TRBJ2-7): EPEVTQTPSHQVTQMGQEVILRCVPISNHLYFYWYRQILGQKVEFLVSFYNNEISEKSEIFDDQFSVERPDGSNFTLKIRSTKLEDSAMYFCASSRTVTSYEQYFGPGTRLTVT.

This clone was seen only a few times. This chain connects TRBV20-1 to TRBJ2-1; maybe TRBD1 (5 bases). V was pared by 3 bases and J by 6 bases, with 15 bases between. The CDR3 has 14 residues. Germline-derived CDR1 and CDR2 are DFQATT and SNEGSKA (reference sequence). The CDR3 spells CSASRQGPFNEQFF. CDR3 nucleotide sequence: TGCAGTGCTAGTCGGCAGGGCCCTTTCAATGAGCAGTTCTTC.

Note on this clone: Within the sample, other DNA sequences also encode this same CDR3. This chain joins TRBV5-1 and TRBJ2-1; D may be TRBD2 (7 bases). The germline V and J ends were trimmed by 0 bases and 7 bases, with 14 bases remaining between them. The length of the CDR3 is 15 residues. Germline loops: CDR1 SGHRS, CDR2 YFSETQ. The CDR3: CASSLVVGGRNEQFF. The CDR3 DNA reads TGCGCCAGCAGCTTGGTCGTGGGGGGGCGGAATGAGCAGTTCTTC.

The genes are TRBV19 and TRBJ1-2; no reliable D call. From germline, CDR1 is LNHDA and CDR2 SQIVND (reference sequence). With 1 base removed from V and 4 bases from J, the gap between germline ends came to 10 bases. The CDR3 runs 14 residues. CDR3 nucleotides: TGTGCCAGTAGTATAGCTGGAGCTTCCTATGGCTACACCTTC. Its translation is CASSIAGASYGYTF.

The chain is built from TRBV5-1 and TRBJ2-3, with D unresolved. V was cut by 4 bases and J by 4 bases, with 10 bases left in between. This CDR3 contains 13 residues. The germline CDR1 and CDR2 sequences are SGHRS and YFSETQ. The CDR3 protein is CASSPESADTQYF. In nucleotides, the CDR3 is TGCGCCAGCAGCCCGGAGAGCGCAGATACGCAGTATTTT.

CDR3 amino acids: CASSKIPGQGADTQYF. Written as DNA, the CDR3 is TGTGCCAGTAGTAAAATCCCGGGACAGGGGGCTGATACGCAGTATTTT. The chain has TRBV19 and TRBJ2-3, with 12 bases aligning to TRBD1. Germline V CDR1 and CDR2: LNHDA, SQIVND (reference sequence). The V and J ends lost 4 bases and 6 bases, in that order; junction bases with no gene match: 8. The CDR3 loop spans 16 amino acids.

The CDR3 coding sequence is TGTGCCAGCAGCAACTGCAAGACAGGCAGATCTGGAAACACCATATATTTT. Its translation is CASSNCKTGRSGNTIYF. The rearrangement uses TRBV21-1 and TRBJ1-3; TRBD1 was called by the table and not checked on the DNA. TRBV21-1 is flagged as a pseudogene. The CDR3 has 17 amino acids.

This clone was counted between two and nine times. This chain joins TRBV5-1 and TRBJ1-1, with D perhaps TRBD1 (6 bases). The V and J ends lost 5 bases and 6 bases respectively, with 17 bases between them. The germline CDR1 and CDR2 sequences are SGHRS and YFSETQ. The CDR3 sequence is 14 residues long. The DNA of the CDR3 is TGCGCCAGCAGTCGACAGGAGGATCACGCTGAAGCTTTCTTT. Its translation is CASSRQEDHAEAFF.

V is TRBV6-5 and J is TRBJ2-3, with 9 bases that match TRBD1. This CDR3 is built from 13 residues. The V and J ends lost 8 bases and 4 bases, in that order; junction bases with no gene match: 4. Germline V lookup: CDR1 MNHEY, CDR2 SVGAGI. CDR3 in amino acids: CASGTGTPDTQYF. CDR3 coding DNA: TGTGCCAGCGGGACAGGGACCCCAGATACGCAGTATTTT.

The chain recombines TRBV7-9 with TRBJ1-1; D is perhaps TRBD1 (6 bases). Per germline, CDR1 SEHNR and CDR2 FQNEAQ (reference sequence). V shed 1 base and J shed 4 bases, with 7 bases lying between them. The CDR3 covers 13 residues. In nucleotides, the CDR3 is TGTGCCAGCAGCTTAGACAGGGTCACTGAAGCTTTCTTT. This sequence encodes CASSLDRVTEAFF. The complete variable domain, with remaining parts taken from reference TRBV7-9 and TRBJ1-1, reads DTGVSQNPRHKITKRGQNVTFRCDPISEHNRLYWYRQTLGQGPEFLTYFQNEAQLEKSRLLSDRFSAERPKGSFSTLEIQRTEQGDSAMYLCASSLDRVTEAFFGQGTRLTVV.

This chain links TRBV28 with TRBJ2-3, with 7 bases that match TRBD2. The CDR3 contains 14 residues. Trimming removed 3 bases from V and 2 bases from J; junction bases left unmatched: 2. The germline CDR1 and CDR2 sequences are MDHEN and SYDVKM. The CDR3 sequence: CASSLGGNTDTQYF. The DNA of the CDR3 is TGTGCCAGCAGTTTGGGGGGGAACACAGATACGCAGTATTTT.

This clone was picked up a small number of times. The gene calls are TRBV5-6 and TRBJ2-3, with TRBD1 matching 11 bases. Germline CDR1 reads SGHDT; CDR2 reads YYEEEE. The CDR3 covers 15 residues. Trimming cost V 4 bases and J 5 bases; bases outside gene matches: 6. The DNA of the CDR3 is TGTGCCAGCAGCCCGGGACAGGGGGATCTAGATACGCAGTATTTT. Amino acids: CASSPGQGDLDTQYF.